This paragraph reports one TCR beta chain. Authors' processing steps: Reference gene primer amplification in the assay estimated nucleated cell counts. Produced via immunoSEQ multiplex PCR; TCRdb's table is partial and in-frame only. The DNA was the basis for D and trimming; V, J and clone size are from that table. Of 180,000 or so clones in the sample, 85% to 90% are singletons; the top ten hold approximately 1.5%. V trimming: 6 bases; J trimming: 3 bases; junction bases outside the gene matches: 11. CDR1 and CDR2 (germline): KGHDR, SFDVKD. The CDR3 covers 17 residues. This entry is derived from a study of blood T cell repertoires in COVID-19. The overall study: Acute and convalescent COVID-19 specimens originated in the United States, Italy and Spain. Sources were T cells, B-cell-depleted T cells, or PBMCs; the material itself was cDNA or gDNA.

Sample: peripheral blood. The origin of this receptor is a man between 18 and 29 years old with active or convalescent COVID-19. The V and J genes are TRBV24-1 and TRBJ2-1, with 9 bases identical to TRBD1. Written as DNA, the CDR3 is TGTGCCACCAGTTCGGGTGGGGCGGGACAGGGCTACAATGAGCAGTTCTTC. Its protein product is CATSSGGAGQGYNEQFF.